These 19 T cell receptor beta chains were sequenced from one sample in a study of T cells in Graves' hyperthyroidism and ophthalmopathy. Regions amplified from RNA transcripts were the TCR beta CDR3 regions. Researchers ran a first-round RT-PCR on the TCR CDR3 using the HTBI primer set. Via MiXCR, TCRdb re-called the multiplex PCR reads, giving one row per CDR3 protein. The table shows about 480,000 distinct CDR3 sequences, with roughly an eighth occurring only once. The sample taken for sequencing was blood. Receptors were obtained from a woman under 30 with Graves' hyperthyroidism.

In this sample, this clonotype turned up many times. The chain links TRBV9 to TRBJ2-7, with D tentatively TRBD2 (7 bases). The ends were cut back, 3 bases at V and 2 bases at J, with 12 bases in the middle. The CDR3 sequence is 14 residues long. The germline V gene has CDR1 SGDLS and CDR2 YYNGEE. The CDR3 spells CASSGGGATYEQYF. The CDR3 DNA reads as TGTGCCAGCAGCGGGGGGGGGGCCACCTACGAGCAGTACTTC.

This clonotype was seen a handful of times. The V and J genes are TRBV5-8 and TRBJ1-4; 8 bases agree with TRBD1. The CDR3 is 15 amino acids. V dropped 0 bases and J dropped 6; count of bases not matched to a gene: 4. Germline CDR1 reads SGHTS; CDR2 reads YDEGEE. The CDR3 is CASSLVAGGDEKLFF. CDR3 sequence (DNA): TGTGCCAGCAGCTTGGTGGCAGGGGGCGATGAAAAACTGTTTTTT.

This chain uses TRBV7-9 with TRBJ2-4, with D tentatively TRBD2 (5 bases). CDR3 size: 16 residues. V was clipped by 4 bases and J by 3 bases, with 16 bases between them. The germline V gene encodes CDR1 SEHNR and CDR2 FQNEAQ (reference sequence). CDR3 loop: CASSSLEGKHKNIQYF. The CDR3 DNA reads as TGTGCCAGCAGCTCCCTCGAGGGAAAGCACAAAAACATTCAGTACTTC.

Ten or more counts support this clonotype. The chain joins TRBV12-5 to TRBJ2-1; TRBD2 matches at 7 bases. V lost 1 base and J lost 4; bases outside the gene matches: 4. The CDR3 length is 15 residues. Per the germline V gene, CDR1 is LGHNT and CDR2 is FRNRAP. This CDR3 is CASGLGSGDYNEQFF. The CDR3 DNA reads TGTGCTAGTGGTTTGGGGAGCGGGGATTACAATGAGCAGTTCTTC.

The chain links TRBV5-1 to TRBJ1-1, with D perhaps matching TRBD1 (5 bases). This CDR3 comprises 15 residues. Germline CDR1 and CDR2: SGHRS and YFSETQ. The V end lost 4 bases, the J end lost 3 bases, and 16 bases lay between the germline ends. The CDR3 here is CASSLLLTRDTEAFF. Written as DNA, the CDR3 is TGCGCCAGCAGCCTTCTCCTCACCAGGGACACTGAAGCTTTCTTT.

This clonotype came up many times. The rearrangement joins TRBV7-8 to TRBJ1-4; TRBD1 might be the D (5 bases). The CDR3 extends over 15 amino acids. The V and J ends lost 5 bases and 3 bases respectively, with 13 bases between them. CDR1 is SGHVS and CDR2 is FQNEAQ in the germline V gene. This CDR3 is CASSPGGGANEKLFF. Written as DNA, the CDR3 is TGTGCCAGCAGCCCCGGGGGTGGGGCTAATGAAAAACTGTTTTTT.

In its sample, this clonotype was seen many times. The chain uses TRBV12-3 or TRBV12-4 and TRBJ2-1; D could derive from TRBD1 or TRBD2 (6 bases each). The CDR3 contains 14 residues. V gave up 5 bases and J gave up 7 bases, with 15 bases separating them. This chain's CDR3 is CASSLPGGLNEQFF. The CDR3 DNA sequence: TGTGCCAGCAGTCTCCCCGGGGGCCTTAATGAGCAGTTCTTC.

The rearrangement links TRBV3-1 to TRBJ2-7; no definite D call. Germline CDR1 reads LGHDT; CDR2 reads YNNKEL (reference sequence). The CDR3 totals 15 residues. V was clipped by 1 base and J by 2 bases, with 12 bases between them. In DNA form, the CDR3 reads TGTGCCAGCAGCCAAGCTGGTCCACCCCCCTACGAGCAGTACTTC. Translated, it gives CASSQAGPPPYEQYF.

This clonotype was seen at least ten times. The chain recombines TRBV5-1 with TRBJ1-2, with TRBD1 identical over 7 bases. The CDR3 length is 15 residues. Germline V lookup: CDR1 SGHRS, CDR2 YFSETQ. The junction had 10 bases not matched to a gene; V was cut back by 4 bases and J by 4 bases. CDR3 residues: CASSLGQIDAYGYTF. In nucleotides, the CDR3 is TGCGCCAGCAGCCTGGGACAGATCGACGCCTATGGCTACACCTTC.

This sequence joins TRBV19 and TRBJ1-5; D is undetermined. Germline loops: CDR1 LNHDA, CDR2 SQIVND (reference sequence). The V and J ends lost 1 base and 7 bases respectively, with 5 bases between them. CDR3 size: 12 residues. CDR3 sequence reads: CASSIGAQPQHF. DNA for the CDR3: TGTGCCAGTAGTATAGGGGCCCAGCCCCAGCATTTT.

This clonotype was picked up many times. This chain joins TRBV7-2 and TRBJ1-1; no definite D call. Germline lookup yields CDR1 SGHTA and CDR2 FQGNSA. Trimming left V 8 bases short and J 0 bases short, with 13 bases between. This CDR3 is 14 amino acids long. The DNA of the CDR3 is TGTGCCAGCGCCTCCCCCGGCATGAACACTGAAGCTTTCTTT. Encoded protein: CASASPGMNTEAFF.

At least ten counts were recorded for this clonotype. The V gene is TRBV2, the J gene TRBJ2-3, with 8 bases fitting TRBD2. Germline V gives CDR1 SNHLY, CDR2 FYNNEI. The ends lost 3 bases at V and 4 bases at J; junction bases unmatched: 6. There are 15 residues in the CDR3. The CDR3 nucleotides are TGTGCCAGCAGTGACGCGGGAGGCCCCTCAGATACGCAGTATTTT. Translating it yields CASSDAGGPSDTQYF.

The sample holds many counts of this clonotype. The chain couples TRBV9 to TRBJ2-2, with 9 bases matching TRBD2. This CDR3 is built from 15 residues. Per germline, CDR1 SGDLS and CDR2 YYNGEE. After removal of 1 base from V and 4 bases from J, the junction contained 2 bases not matched to a gene. In DNA form, the CDR3 reads TGTGCCAGCAGCGTATTAGCGGGGGTCACCGGGGAGCTGTTTTTT. This gives the protein CASSVLAGVTGELFF.

V is TRBV6-2 or TRBV6-3 and J is TRBJ2-1; D not resolved. Trimming shortened V by 8 bases and J by 0 bases, and 11 bases separated the two germline ends. Germline CDR1 is MNHEY and CDR2 is SVGEGT. The CDR3 is made up of 14 amino acids. CDR3: CASLRDGSYNEQFF. As DNA, the CDR3 is TGTGCCAGCCTCCGTGACGGCTCCTACAATGAGCAGTTCTTC.

The sample holds a few counts of this clonotype. This sequence joins TRBV12-5 and TRBJ2-7; 16 nucleotides line up with TRBD2. CDR1 is LGHNT and CDR2 is FRNRAP in the germline V gene. The CDR3 runs to 20 residues. Unmatched junction bases numbered 14, after V lost 6 bases and J lost 0 bases. CDR3: CASGLTPSGLAGGSSYEQYV. DNA for the CDR3: TGTGCTAGTGGACTTACCCCCTCGGGACTAGCGGGAGGGAGCTCCTACGAGCAGTACGTC.

In its sample, this clonotype was seen many times. The chain combines TRBV7-2 with TRBJ1-2; D is unclear. Germline loops: CDR1 SGHTA, CDR2 FQGNSA. V was trimmed by 0 bases and J by 2 bases, leaving 10 bases between them. This CDR3 has 15 residues. The CDR3 spells CASSLAGLVNYGYTF. The CDR3 region has the DNA TGTGCCAGCAGCTTAGCAGGGTTGGTGAACTATGGCTACACCTTC.

This clonotype was counted many times. The V and J genes are TRBV18 and TRBJ2-7; no firm D call. This CDR3 spans 14 amino acids. Germline CDR1 KGHSH, CDR2 LQKENI. The V gene lost 3 bases and the J gene lost 3 bases, with 12 bases spanning the gap. The CDR3 loop reads CASSPYHSDYEQYF. Written as DNA, the CDR3 is TGTGCCAGCTCACCTTATCACTCTGACTACGAGCAGTACTTC.

The chain joins TRBV11-2 to TRBJ1-2, with D possibly TRBD1 on 5 matching bases. The V end was cut by 5 bases, the J end by 3 bases, with 13 bases between. CDR3 length equals 14 residues. Germline V gene data show CDR1 as SGHAT and CDR2 as FQNNGV. CDR3 loop: CASSLVLGDYGYTF. In nucleotides, the CDR3 is TGTGCCAGCAGCCTAGTGTTAGGGGACTATGGCTACACCTTC.

This clonotype was seen repeatedly, ten times or more. The germline gene is not matched at one end of the junction; a read error may be the cause. The V call is TRBV11-2, the J call TRBJ1-6; 9 bases are a match to TRBD1. This CDR3 region has 15 residues. Germline V CDR1 and CDR2: SGHAT, FQNNGV. The CDR3 protein is CASSRVGQGDDRTYF. The CDR3 DNA follows: TGTGCCAGCAGCCGTGTGGGACAGGGCGATGATCGTACCTACTTT.